The clone carrying this T cell receptor beta chain turned up a few times. Antigen: not known. These data come from a study of cytomegalovirus exposure and HLA in healthy donors. The CDR3 sequence is 11 residues long. Germline values: CDR1 SGDLS, CDR2 YYNGEE. The ends were cut back, 4 bases at V and 3 bases at J, with 4 bases in the middle. PCR amplification relied on 60 Vbeta primers (plus 13 Jbeta primers). Assay used: immunoSEQ multiplex PCR; TCRdb lists only in-frame clones, some missing. The profile covers 100,000 or so clones, with 75% appearing a single time and about 10% taken by the ten largest. Study-wide points: Beyond CMV serostatus, there was no information to go on about immune exposure. Sequencing likely generated an artifact that appeared as a cluster of highly shared sequence variants. Later, an analysis showed that TCR beta chains associated with HLA were more clonally expanded than others that were equally common. In a later analysis, productive TCRs from donors in an Asian-associated ancestry cluster reportedly carried fewer N-insertions than the cohort mean.

The gene calls are TRBV9 and TRBJ2-5; D is unclear. Sequencing was performed on PBMCs. The clonotype was recovered from a man aged 45 to 65 in good health and CMV-seronegative. The CDR3, as DNA: TGTGCCAGCAGCATCGAAGAGACCCAGTACTTC. This sequence encodes CASSIEETQYF. The complete variable domain, with remaining parts taken from reference TRBV9 and TRBJ2-5, reads DSGVTQTPKHLITATGQRVTLRCSPRSGDLSVYWYQQSLDQGLQFLIQYYNGEERAKGNILERFSAQQFPDLHSELNLSSLELGDSALYFCASSIEETQYFGPGTRLLVL.